The 18 T cell receptor beta chains below all came from one sample that was sequenced in a study of blood T cell repertoires in COVID-19. The repertoire was sequenced with immunoSEQ multiplex PCR; TCRdb's copy has only in-frame clones and lacks some. Seen here are about 180,000 clones, just under 80% observed once, and the top ten hold 6.5% to 8%. The sequenced sample was peripheral blood. The receptor source for this set is a man aged 65 to 79 with active or convalescent COVID-19.

The chain joins TRBV11-2 to TRBJ1-1; 9 positions match TRBD1. V shed 5 bases and J 6 bases; nucleotides not matched to a gene: 10. The CDR3 has 15 amino acids. Germline V gene lookup returns CDR1 SGHAT and CDR2 FQNNGV. In DNA form, the CDR3 reads TGTGCCAGCAGCCAGCCCCGGACAGGGGCGCCTGAAGCTTTCTTT. Translation: CASSQPRTGAPEAFF.

The gene calls are TRBV19 and TRBJ2-5; TRBD2 matches 10 bases. V lost 7 bases to trimming and J lost 2 bases; unmatched junction nucleotides: 13. CDR1 LNHDA and CDR2 SQIVND come from the germline V gene (reference sequence). This CDR3 contains 17 residues. The chain's CDR3 is CASKQGRTSGPQETQYF. CDR3 DNA: TGTGCCAGTAAACAAGGGCGGACTAGCGGTCCTCAAGAGACCCAGTACTTC.

This rearrangement joins TRBV18 to TRBJ1-1; no clear D. The ends were cut back, 3 bases at V and 0 bases at J, with 11 bases in the middle. The germline V gene encodes CDR1 KGHSH and CDR2 LQKENI. The CDR3 runs 15 residues. CDR3 loop: CASSPVAAMNTEAFF. The CDR3 coding sequence is TGTGCCAGCTCACCGGTGGCGGCCATGAACACTGAAGCTTTCTTT. The full variable domain, rest sourced from reference TRBV18 and TRBJ1-1, is NAGVMQNPRHLVRRRGQEARLRCSPMKGHSHVYWYRQLPEEGLKFMVYLQKENIIDESGMPKERFSAEFPKEGPSILRIQQVVRGDSAAYFCASSPVAAMNTEAFFGQGTRLTVV.

This chain joins TRBV3-1 (or the pseudogene TRBV3-2) and TRBJ2-5, with 9 bases lining up with TRBD2. The germline gives CDR1 LGHDT, CDR2 YNNKEL (reference sequence). Germline trimming cut 3 bases from V and 1 base from J; bases unmatched to any gene: 9. CDR3 length equals 17 residues. The CDR3 here is CASSHSLGRGGQETQYF. The CDR3 nucleotides read TGTGCCAGCAGCCACTCCCTGGGGCGGGGGGGCCAAGAGACCCAGTACTTC.

The chain couples TRBV10-1 to TRBJ1-2; 7 nucleotides agree with TRBD1. This CDR3 has 15 residues. The germline CDR1 and CDR2 sequences are WNHNN and SYGVQD (reference sequence). V lost 6 bases to trimming and J lost 4 bases; unmatched junction nucleotides: 11. CDR3 sequence: CASRETGACGYGYTF. The CDR3 nucleotides are TGCGCCAGCAGGGAAACAGGGGCGTGTGGCTATGGCTACACCTTC.

The chain joins TRBV24-1 to TRBJ2-5; 12 bases match TRBD2. The CDR3 has 18 residues. Trimming at V came to 5 bases and at J to 0 bases, leaving 9 bases not matched to a gene. The V gene's germline CDR1 is KGHDR and CDR2 SFDVKD. The CDR3 DNA is TGTGCCACCAGTGTTCCCCGCACTAGCGGGGGGCACCAAGAGACCCAGTACTTC. Translation gives CATSVPRTSGGHQETQYF.

This chain links TRBV10-1 with TRBJ2-5, with TRBD1 identical over 8 bases. CDR1 WNHNN and CDR2 SYGVQD come from the germline V gene (reference sequence). V shed 8 bases and J 2 bases; nucleotides not matched to a gene: 10. There are 15 residues in the CDR3. The CDR3 region has the DNA TGCGCCAGCGGAGCGCGACAGGGGACGCAAGAGACCCAGTACTTC. This codes for CASGARQGTQETQYF.

The table lists this clone with a few counts. This chain links TRBV2 with TRBJ2-7, with 9 bases lining up with TRBD1. CDR1 is SNHLY, CDR2 FYNNEI, per germline. J was trimmed by 4 bases and V by 4 bases; bases with no gene match: 2. This CDR3 has 13 residues. The CDR3 is CASSGGTGYEQYF. CDR3 nucleotide sequence: TGTGCCAGCAGTGGGGGGACAGGGTACGAGCAGTACTTC.

This chain uses TRBV5-1 with TRBJ1-1, with D hard to call. CDR1 is SGHRS and CDR2 is YFSETQ in the germline V gene. This CDR3 is built from 14 residues. V was pared by 2 bases and J by 2 bases, with 10 bases between. CDR3 residues: CASSFTSENTEAFF. The DNA for the CDR3 is TGCGCCAGCAGCTTTACGTCAGAAAACACTGAAGCTTTCTTT.

This sequence joins TRBV5-4 and TRBJ1-1; D not certain. V dropped 2 bases and J dropped 0 bases, with 14 bases sitting between them. The CDR3 extends over 16 amino acids. Per the germline V gene, CDR1 is SGHNT and CDR2 is YYREEE (reference sequence). CDR3 nucleotide sequence: TGTGCCAGCAGCTTTGCGAGGATGAACATGAACACTGAAGCTTTCTTT. It encodes CASSFARMNMNTEAFF.

V gene TRBV5-1 combines with J gene TRBJ1-6; D not resolved. Between the trimmed V and J ends, which lost 0 bases and 6 bases, there was a span of 10 bases. Germline lookup yields CDR1 SGHRS and CDR2 YFSETQ. This CDR3 has 15 residues. The CDR3 DNA follows: TGCGCCAGCAGCTTGGAGGCGGCAGCTAATTCACCCCTCCACTTT. This encodes CASSLEAAANSPLHF.

Written as DNA, the CDR3 is TGTGCCAGCAGCCCCGGGACAGGCCATAATGAAAAACTGTTTTTT. Translation gives CASSPGTGHNEKLFF. V usage is TRBV5-8 and J usage is TRBJ1-4; 8 nucleotides agree with TRBD1. J lost 4 bases, V lost 4 bases, and 6 bases had no gene match. CDR1 is SGHTS, CDR2 YDEGEE, per germline. This CDR3 has 15 amino acids.

The J gene is TRBJ1-5, the V gene TRBV9, with D tentatively TRBD1 (5 bases). Trimming took off 4 bases at V and 0 bases at J, with 14 bases between the two ends. Per germline, CDR1 SGDLS and CDR2 YYNGEE. The CDR3 consists of 16 residues. The CDR3 region has the DNA TGTGCCAGCAGCACTGGGGTAGGGGATAGCAATCAGCCCCAGCATTTT. Its translation is CASSTGVGDSNQPQHF.

The chain joins TRBV3-1 (or the pseudogene TRBV3-2) to TRBJ2-1, with D possibly matching TRBD2 (5 bases). With 3 bases removed from V and 2 bases from J, the gap between germline ends came to 17 bases. This CDR3 contains 17 residues. Germline values: CDR1 LGHDT, CDR2 YNNKEL (reference sequence). CDR3 DNA sequence: TGTGCCAGCAGCCATAGTTTTAGCGTTGGCCCCTACAATGAGCAGTTCTTC. Its protein is CASSHSFSVGPYNEQFF.

The V and J genes are TRBV19 and TRBJ2-1, with 8 bases fitting TRBD1. Germline V gene sequence: CDR1 LNHDA, CDR2 SQIVND (reference sequence). The CDR3 consists of 15 residues. The ends lost 2 bases at V and 8 bases at J; junction bases unmatched: 8. The CDR3 protein is CASSIIQGARDEQFF. The CDR3, as DNA: TGTGCCAGTAGTATAATTCAGGGGGCTCGGGATGAGCAGTTCTTC.

The count of this clone is one. V gene TRBV4-1 combines with J gene TRBJ1-2; 10 positions match TRBD1. The junction had 13 bases not matched to a gene; V was cut back by 4 bases and J by 8 bases. This CDR3 has 16 amino acids. The germline CDR1 and CDR2 sequences are MGHRA and YSYEKL. CDR3 in amino acids: CASSRAGTGDTWGYTF. CDR3 nucleotides: TGCGCCAGCAGCCGAGCCGGGACAGGGGACACTTGGGGCTACACCTTC.

The chain has TRBV6-6 and TRBJ2-7; 8 bases match TRBD1. V lost 7 bases to trimming and J lost 2 bases; unmatched junction nucleotides: 4. The CDR3 is 13 amino acids. Germline CDR1 is MNHNY and CDR2 is SVGAGI (reference sequence). The CDR3 loop reads CASTRGPTYEQYF. The CDR3 DNA reads TGTGCCAGCACCAGGGGGCCTACCTACGAGCAGTACTTC.

J is TRBJ2-7 and V is TRBV27; D possibly corresponds to TRBD1 (6 bases). The CDR3 runs to 13 residues. With 5 bases removed from V and 3 bases from J, the gap between germline ends came to 11 bases. CDR1 is MNHEY and CDR2 is SMNVEV in the germline V gene (reference sequence). Here the CDR3 reads CASSTNRDYEQYF. Here the CDR3 DNA reads TGTGCCAGCAGTACAAACAGGGACTACGAGCAGTACTTC.